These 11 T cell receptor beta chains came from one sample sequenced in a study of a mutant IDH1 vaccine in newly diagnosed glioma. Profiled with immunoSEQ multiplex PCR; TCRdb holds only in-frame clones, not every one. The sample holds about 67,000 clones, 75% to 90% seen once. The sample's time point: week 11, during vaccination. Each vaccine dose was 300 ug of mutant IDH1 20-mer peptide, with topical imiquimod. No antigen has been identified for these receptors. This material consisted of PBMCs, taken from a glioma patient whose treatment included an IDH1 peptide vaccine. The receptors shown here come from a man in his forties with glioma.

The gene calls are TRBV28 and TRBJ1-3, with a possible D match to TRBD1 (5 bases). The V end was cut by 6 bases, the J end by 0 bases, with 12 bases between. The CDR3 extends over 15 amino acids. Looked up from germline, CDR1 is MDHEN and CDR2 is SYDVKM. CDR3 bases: TGTGCCAGCAGACCAGACAGCTCCTCTGGAAACACCATATATTTT. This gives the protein CASRPDSSSGNTIYF.

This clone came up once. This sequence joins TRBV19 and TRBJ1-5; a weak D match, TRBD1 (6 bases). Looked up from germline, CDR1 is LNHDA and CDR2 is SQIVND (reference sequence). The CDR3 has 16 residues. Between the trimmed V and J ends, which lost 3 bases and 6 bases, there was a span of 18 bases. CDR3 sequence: CASSIIFGTFTQPQHF. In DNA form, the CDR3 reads TGTGCCAGTAGTATTATCTTCGGGACATTCACTCAGCCCCAGCATTTT.

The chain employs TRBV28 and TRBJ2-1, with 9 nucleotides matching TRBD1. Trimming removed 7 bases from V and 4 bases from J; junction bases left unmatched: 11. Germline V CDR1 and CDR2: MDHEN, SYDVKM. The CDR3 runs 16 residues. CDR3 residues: CASTSPGQGLYNEQFF. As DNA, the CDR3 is TGTGCCAGCACCTCACCCGGACAGGGGCTGTACAATGAGCAGTTCTTC. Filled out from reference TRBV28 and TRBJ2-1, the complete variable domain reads DVKVTQSSRYLVKRTGEKVFLECVQDMDHENMFWYRQDPGLGLRLIYFSYDVKMKEKGDIPEGYSVSREKKERFSLILESASTNQTSMYLCASTSPGQGLYNEQFFGPGTRLTVL.

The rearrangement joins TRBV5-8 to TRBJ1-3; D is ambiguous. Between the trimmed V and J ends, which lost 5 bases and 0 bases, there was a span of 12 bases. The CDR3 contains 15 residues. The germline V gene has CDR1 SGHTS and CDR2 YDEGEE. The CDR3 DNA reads TGTGCCAGCAGTATGGGGATCACCTCTGGAAACACCATATATTTT. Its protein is CASSMGITSGNTIYF.

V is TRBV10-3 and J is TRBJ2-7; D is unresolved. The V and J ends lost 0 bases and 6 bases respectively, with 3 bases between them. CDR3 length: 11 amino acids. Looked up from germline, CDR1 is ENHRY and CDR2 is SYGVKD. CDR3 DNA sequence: TGTGCCATCAGTGAGTCGATCGAGCAGTACTTC. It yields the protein CAISESIEQYF.

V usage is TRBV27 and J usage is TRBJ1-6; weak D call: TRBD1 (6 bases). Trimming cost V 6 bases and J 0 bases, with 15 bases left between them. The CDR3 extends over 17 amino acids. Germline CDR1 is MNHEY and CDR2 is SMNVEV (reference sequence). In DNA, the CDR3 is TGTGCCAGCAGCCCATGGGTAGGGGGCTCCTATAATTCACCCCTCCACTTT. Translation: CASSPWVGGSYNSPLHF.

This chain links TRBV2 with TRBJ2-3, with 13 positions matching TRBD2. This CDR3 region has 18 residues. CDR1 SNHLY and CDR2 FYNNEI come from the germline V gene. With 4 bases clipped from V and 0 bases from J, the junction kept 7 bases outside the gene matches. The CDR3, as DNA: TGTGCCAGCAGTGGGACTAGCGGGGGCCGACTTAGCACAGATACGCAGTATTTT. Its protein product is CASSGTSGGRLSTDTQYF.

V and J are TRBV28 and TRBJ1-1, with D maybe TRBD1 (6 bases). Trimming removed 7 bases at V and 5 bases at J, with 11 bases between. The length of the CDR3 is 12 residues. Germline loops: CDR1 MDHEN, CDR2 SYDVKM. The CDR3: CASIRGRTEAFF. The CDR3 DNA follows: TGTGCCAGCATCCGGGGGCGGACTGAAGCTTTCTTT.

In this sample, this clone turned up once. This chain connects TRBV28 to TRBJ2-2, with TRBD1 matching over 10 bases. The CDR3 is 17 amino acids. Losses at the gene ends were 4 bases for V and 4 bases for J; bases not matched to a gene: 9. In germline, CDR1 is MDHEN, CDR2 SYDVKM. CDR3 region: CASSSRQGALVTGELFF. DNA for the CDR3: TGTGCCAGCAGTTCACGACAGGGGGCGCTGGTCACCGGGGAGCTGTTTTTT.

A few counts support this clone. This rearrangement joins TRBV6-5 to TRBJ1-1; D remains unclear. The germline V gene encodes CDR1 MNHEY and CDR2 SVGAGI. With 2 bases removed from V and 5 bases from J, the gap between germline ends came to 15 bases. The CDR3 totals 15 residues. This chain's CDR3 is CASSYGLEVETEAFF. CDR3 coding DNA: TGTGCCAGCAGTTACGGACTCGAGGTGGAAACTGAAGCTTTCTTT.

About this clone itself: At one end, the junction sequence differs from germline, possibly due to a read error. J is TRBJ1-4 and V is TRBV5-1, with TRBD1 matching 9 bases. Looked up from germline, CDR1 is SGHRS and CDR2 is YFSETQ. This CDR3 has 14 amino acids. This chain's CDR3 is CASTLRQGDEKLFF. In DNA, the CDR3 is TGCGCCAGCACCTTGCGACAGGGGGATGAAAAACTGTTTTTT.